These 17 T cell receptor beta chains originate from one sample sequenced in a study of CD8+ T cells in alopecia areata. Sample treatment: oral pan-JAK inhibitor, 5-10 mg twice daily. cDNA reverse transcribed from extracted RNA served as the sequencing template. Sequenced by immunoSEQ multiplex PCR; TCRdb stores in-frame clones only, minus some. The table includes about 210,000 clones, more than 55% detected once. Sequencing used CD4+ T cells sorted from blood, obtained at week 44, from a patient treated with tofacitinib. These receptors originate from a human donor with alopecia areata.

The chain couples TRBV27 to TRBJ1-6; 7 bases are shared with TRBD1. Germline V gene sequence: CDR1 MNHEY, CDR2 SMNVEV (reference sequence). The length of the CDR3 is 16 residues. Trimming at V came to 5 bases and at J to 6 bases, leaving 10 bases not matched to a gene. The CDR3 sequence is CASSPTGLSFNSPLHF. In DNA, the CDR3 is TGTGCCAGCAGTCCGACAGGGTTGAGCTTTAATTCACCCCTCCACTTT.

The chain couples TRBV19 to TRBJ2-3; TRBD1 is a possible D gene (8 bases). Germline V gene data show CDR1 as LNHDA and CDR2 as SQIVND (reference sequence). The CDR3 is made up of 15 amino acids. Trimming pared 6 bases from V and 2 bases from J, leaving 15 bases between. This CDR3 reads CASSPQGGTTDTQYF. The CDR3 nucleotides read TGTGCCAGTAGCCCACAGGGGGGGACCACAGATACGCAGTATTTT.

The chain is built from TRBV9 and TRBJ2-3; D is unclear. The germline V gene has CDR1 SGDLS and CDR2 YYNGEE. V was clipped by 4 bases and J by 5 bases, with 17 bases between them. The CDR3 spans 15 residues. CDR3 coding DNA: TGTGCCAGCAGCCAGAGGTCAAGGGTAGGAGATACGCAGTATTTT. Residues: CASSQRSRVGDTQYF.

The chain couples TRBV7-2 to TRBJ2-1; 9 nucleotides agree with TRBD2. With V trimmed by 3 bases and J by 8 bases, 5 bases remained unmatched. CDR1 SGHTA and CDR2 FQGNSA come from the germline V gene. The CDR3 sequence is 14 residues long. The CDR3 sequence is CASSFQAGGYEQFF. DNA for the CDR3: TGTGCCAGCAGCTTTCAGGCGGGGGGGTATGAGCAGTTCTTC.

The table lists this clone with a few counts. This chain joins TRBV9 and TRBJ2-3, with a weak D call TRBD2 (5 bases). The V end lost 3 bases, the J end lost 4 bases, and 12 bases lay between the germline ends. The V gene's germline CDR1 is SGDLS and CDR2 YYNGEE. The CDR3 loop spans 14 amino acids. In nucleotides, the CDR3 is TGTGCCAGCAGCGCTACAGCGGAGGCAGATACGCAGTATTTT. This encodes CASSATAEADTQYF. Together with reference TRBV9 and TRBJ2-3, the CDR3 gives the full variable domain: DSGVTQTPKHLITATGQRVTLRCSPRSGDLSVYWYQQSLDQGLQFLIQYYNGEERAKGNILERFSAQQFPDLHSELNLSSLELGDSALYFCASSATAEADTQYFGPGTRLTVL.

This chain connects TRBV19 to TRBJ1-5, with D tentatively TRBD1 (5 bases). Germline values: CDR1 LNHDA, CDR2 SQIVND (reference sequence). The CDR3 covers 16 residues. Trimming took 8 bases from V and 3 from J, leaving 20 bases between them. The CDR3 nucleotides are TGTGCCAGTCGCGAGGGCAGCGGGGGAAACAATCAGCCCCAGCATTTT. Protein: CASREGSGGNNQPQHF.

Of note for this clone: The junction departs from germline at one end; a sequencing error may be responsible. The V and J genes are TRBV19 and TRBJ1-5; no reliable D call. This CDR3 is 15 amino acids long. Germline CDR1 LNHDA, CDR2 SQIVND (reference sequence). In nucleotides, the CDR3 is TGTGCCGGTAGCAGGTTGCAGAACCATAATCAGCCCCAGCATTTT. It translates to CAGSRLQNHNQPQHF.

The chain couples TRBV4-3 to TRBJ1-3; unclear D gene. The CDR3 totals 14 residues. Germline V gene lookup returns CDR1 LGHNA and CDR2 YSLEER. V gave up 1 base and J gave up 2 bases, with 6 bases separating them. The CDR3 spells CASSQVGTGNTIYF. CDR3 bases: TGCGCCAGCAGCCAAGTTGGGACTGGAAACACCATATATTTT.

V usage is TRBV11-2 and J usage is TRBJ2-1, with D unresolved. CDR3 length equals 16 residues. The germline V gene has CDR1 SGHAT and CDR2 FQNNGV. V was shortened by 1 base and J by 3 bases, with 13 bases between the two germline ends. For the CDR3, the DNA is TGTGCCAGCAGCTTAGCTTTGGCTAACCTCTACAATGAGCAGTTCTTC. Its protein is CASSLALANLYNEQFF.

This chain connects TRBV7-6 to TRBJ1-2; TRBD1 might be the D (6 bases). This CDR3 is built from 14 residues. V lost 5 bases and J 4 bases, leaving 14 bases between the germline ends. Per germline, CDR1 SGHVS and CDR2 FNYEAQ. The CDR3 loop is CASSPNRAGYGYTF. The CDR3, as DNA: TGTGCCAGCAGCCCTAACAGGGCAGGCTATGGCTACACCTTC.

Only a few counts were recorded for this clone. The chain recombines TRBV30 with TRBJ2-7; D is possibly TRBD2 (7 bases). Germline lookup yields CDR1 GTSNPN and CDR2 SVGIG (reference sequence). Trimming pared 0 bases from V and 1 base from J, leaving 16 bases between. The CDR3 spans 16 residues. The CDR3 bases are TGTGCCTGGAGTGTACGGGGCGGGGGCCTTTCCTACGAGCAGTACTTC. Its protein is CAWSVRGGGLSYEQYF.

The chain employs TRBV7-3 and TRBJ2-5; D gene uncertain. The CDR3 sequence is 12 residues long. V dropped 5 bases and J dropped 1 base, with 5 bases sitting between them. Germline lookup yields CDR1 SGHTA and CDR2 FQGTGA. CDR3 DNA sequence: TGTGCCAGCAGCACCATCCAAGAGACCCAGTACTTC. Translating gives CASSTIQETQYF.

V is TRBV5-1 and J is TRBJ1-6; D is uncertain. CDR1 and CDR2 from the germline V gene are SGHRS and YFSETQ. The CDR3 sequence is 13 residues long. V was trimmed by 5 bases and J by 7 bases, leaving 10 bases between them. The CDR3 DNA reads as TGCGCCAGCAGACATGATGGAAATTCACCCCTCCACTTT. This translates into CASRHDGNSPLHF.

Here the CDR3 reads CASSTLGGVDRGTGELFF. In nucleotides, the CDR3 is TGTGCCAGCAGTACCTTAGGGGGGGTGGATCGTGGCACCGGGGAGCTGTTTTTT. The chain links TRBV11-3 to TRBJ2-2; a weak D match, TRBD2 (7 bases). V was clipped by 6 bases and J by 4 bases, with 24 bases between them. The CDR3 consists of 18 residues. Germline values: CDR1 SGHNT, CDR2 YENEEA.

The V and J genes are TRBV5-1 and TRBJ2-2; D is uncertain. The germline V gene encodes CDR1 SGHRS and CDR2 YFSETQ. The CDR3 totals 14 residues. With 0 bases removed from V and 6 bases from J, the gap between germline ends came to 9 bases. The CDR3 is CASSLGTPAGELFF. The CDR3 DNA follows: TGCGCCAGCAGCTTGGGGACCCCAGCCGGGGAGCTGTTTTTT.

This clone was observed a single time. The rearrangement uses TRBV5-6 and TRBJ2-7; D might be TRBD1 (6 bases). This CDR3 is built from 12 residues. The V end lost 4 bases, the J end lost 6 bases, and 11 bases lay between the germline ends. Germline lookup yields CDR1 SGHDT and CDR2 YYEEEE. The CDR3 region has the DNA TGTGCCAGCAGCAGACAGGTTCCCGAGCAGTACTTC. It is translated as CASSRQVPEQYF.

V gene TRBV30 combines with J gene TRBJ2-5; D not resolved. CDR1 and CDR2 from the germline V gene are GTSNPN and SVGIG (reference sequence). V was shortened by 7 bases and J by 4 bases, with 13 bases between the two germline ends. This CDR3 has 12 residues. CDR3 bases: TGTGCCTCGGACGGTGGGGTAGAGACCCAGTACTTC. The encoded protein is CASDGGVETQYF. Supplemented by reference TRBV30 and TRBJ2-5, the full variable domain reads SQTIHQWPATLVQPVGSPLSLECTVEGTSNPNLYWYRQAAGRGLQLLFYSVGIGQISSEVPQNLSASRPQDRQFILSSKKLLLSDSGFYLCASDGGVETQYFGPGTRLLVL.